This paragraph reports one T cell receptor beta chain. Its antigen is currently unknown. These data come from a study of T cells in Graves' hyperthyroidism and ophthalmopathy. Study results and caveats: In the analysis, a 13 V-J model separated ophthalmopathy from stable hyperthyroidism.

Researchers took RNA transcripts and amplified the TCR beta CDR3 regions from them. When the TCR CDR3 underwent first-round RT-PCR, the HTBI primer set was used. TCRdb reprocessed the multiplex PCR reads with MiXCR, giving one entry per CDR3 protein. The sample holds hundreds of thousands of distinct CDR3 sequences, around 15% seen once. CDR3 length equals 13 residues. V was clipped by 5 bases and J by 4 bases, with 12 bases between them. The germline CDR1 and CDR2 sequences are SNHLY and FYNNEI. This clonotype was sampled from a woman in her thirties or forties with Graves' hyperthyroidism. This sequence joins TRBV2 and TRBJ2-7; possible D gene TRBD2, 6 bases. Material: blood. The CDR3 sequence: CASSPGLRYEQYF. As DNA, the CDR3 is TGTGCCAGCAGTCCGGGACTCCGATACGAGCAGTACTTC.